A selection of T cell receptor beta chains follows, all from one sample in a study of blood T cell repertoires in COVID-19. Some clones are missing from TCRdb's copy, which holds only in-frame ones; the method was immunoSEQ multiplex PCR. The profile shows 200,000 to 300,000 clones, 82% of them singletons. What was sequenced was peripheral blood. These receptors originate from a woman in her sixties with active or convalescent COVID-19. CDR3s include the opening cysteine and the closing phenylalanine or tryptophan. D genes are given only for firm matches. The size of a clone is reported for some rows only, either as once, few or many, or as a class for expanded clones.

j_gene: TRBJ1-1
v_gene: TRBV4-1
abundance: few
d_gene: .
CDR3aa: CASSQDPGRGNTEAFF
CDR3nt: TGCGCCAGCAGCCAAGATCCGGGGAGGGGGAACACTGAAGCTTTCTTT

j_gene: TRBJ2-3
v_gene: TRBV6-5
abundance: .
d_gene: .
CDR3aa: CASSYSTPADTQYF
CDR3nt: TGTGCCAGCAGTTACTCGACTCCCGCAGATACGCAGTATTTT

j_gene: TRBJ1-2
v_gene: TRBV5-1
abundance: .
d_gene: .
CDR3aa: CASSLTGSYGYTF
CDR3nt: TGCGCCAGCAGCTTGACAGGAAGCTATGGCTACACCTTC

j_gene: TRBJ1-1
v_gene: TRBV18
abundance: .
d_gene: TRBD1
CDR3aa: CASSPSRGQGLMNTEAFF
CDR3nt: TGTGCCAGCTCACCCTCGAGAGGACAGGGGCTGATGAACACTGAAGCTTTCTTT

j_gene: TRBJ1-4
v_gene: TRBV5-6
abundance: few
d_gene: TRBD1
CDR3aa: CASSSSWTGANEKLFF
CDR3nt: TGTGCCAGCAGCTCGTCCTGGACAGGGGCTAATGAAAAACTGTTTTTT

j_gene: TRBJ2-5
v_gene: TRBV18
abundance: .
d_gene: TRBD2
CDR3aa: CASSLGLAGEGETQYF
CDR3nt: TGTGCCAGCTCCCTCGGACTAGCGGGGGAGGGAGAGACCCAGTACTTC

j_gene: TRBJ2-4
v_gene: TRBV6-5
abundance: .
d_gene: .
CDR3aa: CASSYSQAGAKNIQYF
CDR3nt: TGTGCCAGCAGTTACTCCCAGGCCGGAGCCAAAAACATTCAGTACTTC

j_gene: TRBJ1-1
v_gene: TRBV27
abundance: .
d_gene: .
CDR3aa: CASRTQGRNTEAFF
CDR3nt: TGTGCCAGCAGAACACAGGGTCGAAACACTGAAGCTTTCTTT

j_gene: TRBJ1-2
v_gene: TRBV9
abundance: .
d_gene: .
CDR3aa: CASSVAGGLYGYTF
CDR3nt: TGTGCCAGCAGCGTAGCGGGGGGTCTCTATGGCTACACCTTC

j_gene: TRBJ2-1
v_gene: TRBV4-1
abundance: few
d_gene: TRBD2
CDR3aa: CASSQPTGLAVDNEQFF
CDR3nt: TGCGCCAGCAGCCAACCAACGGGACTAGCGGTTGACAATGAGCAGTTCTTC

j_gene: TRBJ1-6
v_gene: TRBV18
abundance: .
d_gene: .
CDR3aa: CASSLHPDNSPLHF
CDR3nt: TGTGCCAGCTCACTTCACCCAGATAATTCACCCCTCCACTTT

j_gene: TRBJ2-6
v_gene: TRBV7-3
abundance: .
d_gene: .
CDR3aa: CASKTSSGANVLTF
CDR3nt: TGTGCCAGCAAAACGAGCTCTGGGGCCAACGTCCTGACTTTC

j_gene: TRBJ1-5
v_gene: TRBV15
abundance: .
d_gene: TRBD1
CDR3aa: CATSTSGQGRQPQHF
CDR3nt: TGTGCCACCAGCACCTCGGGACAGGGCAGACAGCCCCAGCATTTT

j_gene: TRBJ1-4
v_gene: TRBV27
abundance: .
d_gene: TRBD1
CDR3aa: CASSFQQQGTREKLFF
CDR3nt: TGTGCCAGCAGTTTTCAACAACAGGGGACACGTGAAAAACTGTTTTTT

j_gene: TRBJ1-1
v_gene: TRBV6-5
abundance: .
d_gene: .
CDR3aa: CASRNRPNTEAFF
CDR3nt: TGTGCCAGCAGGAACAGACCGAACACTGAAGCTTTCTTT

j_gene: TRBJ1-2
v_gene: TRBV11-2
abundance: .
d_gene: TRBD1
CDR3aa: CASSPGQNNYGYTF
CDR3nt: TGTGCCAGCAGCCCGGGACAGAATAACTATGGCTACACCTTC

j_gene: TRBJ2-3
v_gene: TRBV3-1/TRBV3-2
abundance: .
d_gene: .
CDR3aa: CASSQDQQTRTQYF
CDR3nt: TGTGCCAGCAGCCAAGATCAACAGACCCGGACGCAGTATTTT

j_gene: TRBJ1-1
v_gene: TRBV6-5
abundance: .
d_gene: .
CDR3aa: CASRIGSTNTEAFF
CDR3nt: TGTGCCAGCAGGATCGGGTCGACGAACACTGAAGCTTTCTTT

j_gene: TRBJ2-2
v_gene: TRBV27
abundance: .
d_gene: TRBD2
CDR3aa: CASRGSGERTTGELFF
CDR3nt: TGTGCCAGCAGAGGTAGCGGGGAGAGAACAACCGGGGAGCTGTTTTTT

j_gene: TRBJ1-1
v_gene: TRBV10-1
abundance: few
d_gene: .
CDR3aa: CASRAGGSTEAFF
CDR3nt: TGCGCCAGCAGAGCCGGGGGGAGCACTGAAGCTTTCTTT

j_gene: TRBJ1-6
v_gene: TRBV14
abundance: .
d_gene: TRBD1
CDR3aa: CASRGTGSSYNSPLHF
CDR3nt: TGTGCCAGCAGGGGGACAGGGAGCTCCTATAATTCACCCCTCCACTTT

j_gene: TRBJ1-2
v_gene: TRBV7-3
abundance: .
d_gene: .
CDR3aa: CASSQRGRGGGYTF
CDR3nt: TGTGCCAGCAGCCAGAGGGGGAGGGGCGGTGGCTACACCTTC

j_gene: TRBJ1-1
v_gene: TRBV4-2
abundance: .
d_gene: TRBD1
CDR3aa: CASSQETHRGTEAFF
CDR3nt: TGTGCCAGCAGCCAAGAGACGCACAGGGGCACTGAAGCTTTCTTT

j_gene: TRBJ1-2
v_gene: TRBV5-1
abundance: many
d_gene: TRBD1
CDR3aa: CASSRGQGEIWASNYGYTF
CDR3nt: TGCGCCAGCAGCCGGGGACAGGGAGAGATCTGGGCCTCAAACTATGGCTACACCTTC

j_gene: TRBJ1-2
v_gene: TRBV6-2/TRBV6-3
abundance: .
d_gene: TRBD1
CDR3aa: CASRPTGARDYGYTF
CDR3nt: TGTGCCAGCAGACCTACAGGGGCGCGGGACTATGGCTACACCTTC

j_gene: TRBJ2-3
v_gene: TRBV7-2
abundance: .
d_gene: .
CDR3aa: CASSFRQGRTDTQYF
CDR3nt: TGTGCCAGCAGCTTTCGACAAGGCCGCACAGATACGCAGTATTTT

j_gene: TRBJ1-4
v_gene: TRBV10-3
abundance: .
d_gene: .
CDR3aa: CANDDQGTNEKLFF
CDR3nt: TGTGCCAACGACGACCAGGGAACTAATGAAAAACTGTTTTTT

j_gene: TRBJ2-2
v_gene: TRBV5-1
abundance: .
d_gene: TRBD2
CDR3aa: CASSLAGTTGTGELFF
CDR3nt: TGCGCCAGCAGCTTGGCCGGGACTACCGGCACCGGGGAGCTGTTTTTT

j_gene: TRBJ2-5
v_gene: TRBV12-3/TRBV12-4
abundance: few
d_gene: .
CDR3aa: CASSLAHQETQYF
CDR3nt: TGTGCCAGCAGCCTAGCTCATCAAGAGACCCAGTACTTC

j_gene: TRBJ1-1
v_gene: TRBV5-1
abundance: few
d_gene: TRBD1
CDR3aa: CASSFSGQGNTEAFF
CDR3nt: TGCGCCAGCAGCTTTTCGGGACAGGGGAACACTGAAGCTTTCTTT

j_gene: TRBJ1-1
v_gene: TRBV6-5
abundance: many
d_gene: TRBD1
CDR3aa: CASRGQGAGNTEAFF
CDR3nt: TGTGCCAGCAGGGGACAGGGGGCTGGGAACACTGAAGCTTTCTTT

j_gene: TRBJ2-1
v_gene: TRBV19
abundance: .
d_gene: TRBD1
CDR3aa: CASKDRGPTGAYNEQFF
CDR3nt: TGTGCCAGTAAGGACAGGGGGCCCACAGGTGCCTACAATGAGCAGTTCTTC

j_gene: TRBJ1-5
v_gene: TRBV7-9
abundance: .
d_gene: .
CDR3aa: CASSLSLSGRAIQPQHF
CDR3nt: TGTGCCAGCAGCTTATCTCTCTCCGGCAGGGCCATCCAGCCCCAGCATTTT

j_gene: TRBJ2-7
v_gene: TRBV5-4
abundance: .
d_gene: .
CDR3aa: CASSLQGPYEQYF
CDR3nt: TGTGCCAGCAGCTTACAGGGCCCCTACGAGCAGTACTTC

j_gene: TRBJ1-3
v_gene: TRBV7-8
abundance: .
d_gene: TRBD1
CDR3aa: CASSLNRGLSGNTIYF
CDR3nt: TGTGCCAGCAGCTTAAACAGGGGGTTGTCTGGAAACACCATATATTTT

j_gene: TRBJ1-2
v_gene: TRBV18
abundance: .
d_gene: .
CDR3aa: CASSPQGPTDGYTF
CDR3nt: TGTGCCAGCTCACCACAGGGGCCTACGGATGGCTACACCTTC

j_gene: TRBJ1-1
v_gene: TRBV19
abundance: .
d_gene: .
CDR3aa: CASSIAKLSNTEAFF
CDR3nt: TGTGCCAGTAGTATCGCCAAGCTCTCGAACACTGAAGCTTTCTTT

j_gene: TRBJ2-3
v_gene: TRBV2
abundance: .
d_gene: TRBD2
CDR3aa: CASRPGLGVTDTQYF
CDR3nt: TGTGCCAGCAGGCCGGGACTAGGTGTCACAGATACGCAGTATTTT

j_gene: TRBJ1-2
v_gene: TRBV9
abundance: .
d_gene: .
CDR3aa: CASSREGGFYGYTF
CDR3nt: TGTGCCAGCAGCAGAGAGGGAGGGTTTTATGGCTACACCTTC

j_gene: TRBJ1-1
v_gene: TRBV12-3/TRBV12-4
abundance: .
d_gene: .
CDR3aa: CASSLGENTEAFF
CDR3nt: TGTGCCAGCAGTTTAGGAGAGAACACTGAAGCTTTCTTT

j_gene: TRBJ2-3
v_gene: TRBV6-5
abundance: .
d_gene: .
CDR3aa: CASSYSAGADTQYF
CDR3nt: TGTGCCAGCAGTTACTCGGCAGGGGCAGATACGCAGTATTTT

j_gene: TRBJ2-3
v_gene: TRBV7-2
abundance: once
d_gene: TRBD1
CDR3aa: CASSHQGALSTDTQYF
CDR3nt: TGTGCCAGCAGCCACCAGGGGGCCCTTAGCACAGATACGCAGTATTTT

j_gene: TRBJ2-3
v_gene: TRBV6-1
abundance: .
d_gene: TRBD2
CDR3aa: CASSEATGTSLSRDTQYF
CDR3nt: TGTGCCAGCAGTGAAGCCACCGGGACTAGCCTTAGCCGGGATACGCAGTATTTT